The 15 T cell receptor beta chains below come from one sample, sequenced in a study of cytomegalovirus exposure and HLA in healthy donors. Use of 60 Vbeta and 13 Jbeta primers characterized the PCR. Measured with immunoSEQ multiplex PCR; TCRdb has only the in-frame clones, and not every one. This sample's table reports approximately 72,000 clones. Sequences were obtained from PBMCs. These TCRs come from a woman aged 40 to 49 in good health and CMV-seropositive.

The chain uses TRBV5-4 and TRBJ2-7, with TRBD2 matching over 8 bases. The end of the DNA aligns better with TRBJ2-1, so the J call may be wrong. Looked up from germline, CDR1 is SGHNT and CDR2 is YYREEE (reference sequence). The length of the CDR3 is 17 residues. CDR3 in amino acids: CASSLKAVTSAENEQFF. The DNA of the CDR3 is TGTGCCAGCAGCTTGAAGGCCGTGACTAGCGCTGAAAATGAGCAGTTCTTC.

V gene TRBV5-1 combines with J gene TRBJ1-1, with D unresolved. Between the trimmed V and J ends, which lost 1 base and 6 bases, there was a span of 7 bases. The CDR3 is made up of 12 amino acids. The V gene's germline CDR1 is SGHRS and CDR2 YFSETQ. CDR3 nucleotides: TGCGCCAGCAGCTTGTACGGGGCTGAAGCTTTCTTT. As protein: CASSLYGAEAFF.

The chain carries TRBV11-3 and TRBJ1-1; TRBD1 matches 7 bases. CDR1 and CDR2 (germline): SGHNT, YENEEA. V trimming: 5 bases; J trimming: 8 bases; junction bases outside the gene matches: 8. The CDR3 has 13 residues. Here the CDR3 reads CASSRDRTKEAFF. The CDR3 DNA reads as TGTGCCAGCAGCCGGGACAGAACAAAAGAAGCTTTCTTT.

CDR3 DNA: TGTGCCAGCAGACAGGACAGGGGGCCTCAGCCCCAGCATTTT. As protein: CASRQDRGPQPQHF. The J gene is TRBJ1-5, the V gene TRBV28, with 11 bases lining up with TRBD1. The CDR3 consists of 14 residues. V was clipped by 6 bases and J by 6 bases; unmatched bases: 4. Germline CDR1 is MDHEN and CDR2 is SYDVKM.

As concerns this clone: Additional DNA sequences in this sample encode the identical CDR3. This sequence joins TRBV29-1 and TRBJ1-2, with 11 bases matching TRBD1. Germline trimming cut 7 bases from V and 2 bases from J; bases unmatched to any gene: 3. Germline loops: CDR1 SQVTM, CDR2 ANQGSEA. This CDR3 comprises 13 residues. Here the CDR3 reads CSARTGGNYGYTF. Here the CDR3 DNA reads TGCAGCGCCCGGACAGGGGGCAACTATGGCTACACCTTC.

Here the CDR3 reads CATRGVRGANTEAFF. In nucleotides, the CDR3 is TGTGCCACTAGAGGGGTTCGGGGGGCGAACACTGAAGCTTTCTTT. The chain is built from TRBV19 and TRBJ1-1; weak D call: TRBD1 (6 bases). The CDR3 runs to 15 residues. Germline V lookup: CDR1 LNHDA, CDR2 SQIVND (reference sequence). Trimming stripped 10 bases from V and 1 base from J, with 19 bases between.

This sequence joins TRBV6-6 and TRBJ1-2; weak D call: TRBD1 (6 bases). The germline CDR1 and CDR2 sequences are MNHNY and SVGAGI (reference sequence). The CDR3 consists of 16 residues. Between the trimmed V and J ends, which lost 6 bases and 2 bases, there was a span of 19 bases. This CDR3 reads CASRSQGGGSNYGYTF. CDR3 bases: TGTGCCAGCAGATCCCAAGGGGGGGGATCCAACTATGGCTACACCTTC.

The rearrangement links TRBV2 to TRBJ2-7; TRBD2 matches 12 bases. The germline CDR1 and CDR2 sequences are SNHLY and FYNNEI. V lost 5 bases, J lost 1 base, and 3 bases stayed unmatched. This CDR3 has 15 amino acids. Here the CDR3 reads CASSPLAGGSYEQYF. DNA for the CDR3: TGTGCCAGCAGTCCACTAGCGGGAGGATCCTACGAGCAGTACTTC. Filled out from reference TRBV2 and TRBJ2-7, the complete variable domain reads EPEVTQTPSHQVTQMGQEVILRCVPISNHLYFYWYRQILGQKVEFLVSFYNNEISEKSEIFDDQFSVERPDGSNFTLKIRSTKLEDSAMYFCASSPLAGGSYEQYFGPGTRLTVT.

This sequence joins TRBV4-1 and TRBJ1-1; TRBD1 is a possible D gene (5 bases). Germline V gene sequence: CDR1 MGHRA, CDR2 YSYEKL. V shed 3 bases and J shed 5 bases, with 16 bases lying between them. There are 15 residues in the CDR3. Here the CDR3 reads CASSHSVAGDTEAFF. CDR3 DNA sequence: TGCGCCAGCAGCCACTCTGTTGCGGGGGATACTGAAGCTTTCTTT.

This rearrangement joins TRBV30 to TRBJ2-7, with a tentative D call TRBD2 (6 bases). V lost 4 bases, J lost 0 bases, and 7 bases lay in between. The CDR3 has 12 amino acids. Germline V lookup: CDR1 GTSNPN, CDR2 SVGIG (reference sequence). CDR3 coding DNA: TGTGCCTGGACGACTAGCTCCTACGAGCAGTACTTC. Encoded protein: CAWTTSSYEQYF.

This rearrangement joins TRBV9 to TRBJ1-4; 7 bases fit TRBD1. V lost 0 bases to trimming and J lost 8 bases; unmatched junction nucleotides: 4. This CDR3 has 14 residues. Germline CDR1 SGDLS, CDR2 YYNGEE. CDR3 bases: TGTGCCAGCAGCGTAGGAGCAGGGGGGGAAAAACTGTTTTTT. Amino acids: CASSVGAGGEKLFF.

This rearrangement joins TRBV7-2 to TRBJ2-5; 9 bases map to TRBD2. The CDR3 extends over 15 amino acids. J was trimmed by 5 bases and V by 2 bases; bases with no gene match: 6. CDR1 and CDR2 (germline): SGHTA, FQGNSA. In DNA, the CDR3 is TGTGCCAGCAGCTTAAGGCGGGGGGGCGGGGAGACCCAGTACTTC. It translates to CASSLRRGGGETQYF.

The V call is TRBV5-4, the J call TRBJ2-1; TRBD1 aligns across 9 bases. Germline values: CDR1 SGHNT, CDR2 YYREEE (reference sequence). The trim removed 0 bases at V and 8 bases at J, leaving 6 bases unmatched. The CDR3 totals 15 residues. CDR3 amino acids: CASSLVQGAGDEQFF. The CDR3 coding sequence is TGTGCCAGCAGCTTGGTACAGGGGGCCGGAGATGAGCAGTTCTTC.

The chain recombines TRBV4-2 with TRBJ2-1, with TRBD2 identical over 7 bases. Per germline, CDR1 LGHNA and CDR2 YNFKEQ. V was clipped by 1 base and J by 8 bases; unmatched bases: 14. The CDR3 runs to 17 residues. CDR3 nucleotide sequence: TGTGCCAGCAGCCAAGGGGGCCCGGGAGCGGGGTCGGATGAGCAGTTCTTC. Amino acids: CASSQGGPGAGSDEQFF.

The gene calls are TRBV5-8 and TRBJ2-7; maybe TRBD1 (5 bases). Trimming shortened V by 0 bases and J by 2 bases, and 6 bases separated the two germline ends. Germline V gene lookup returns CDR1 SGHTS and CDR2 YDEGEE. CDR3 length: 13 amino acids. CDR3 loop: CASSLGGTYEQYF. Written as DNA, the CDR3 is TGTGCCAGCAGCTTGGGGGGCACCTACGAGCAGTACTTC.